Below are 21 T cell receptor beta chains sequenced from a single sample in a study of blood T cell repertoires in COVID-19. This table comes from immunoSEQ multiplex PCR, and its TCRdb copy is limited to in-frame clones, with some not included. The sample consists of around 46,000 clones, 70% to 90% of them appearing once. Sequenced sample: peripheral blood. The receptors originated from a man aged 40-50 years with active COVID-19.

J is TRBJ2-1 and V is TRBV29-1; TRBD2 agrees at 11 bases. This CDR3 contains 18 residues. Trimming took 6 bases from V and 0 from J; bases not matched to a gene: 13. Per the germline V gene, CDR1 is SQVTM and CDR2 is ANQGSEA. The CDR3 sequence: CSVDRPLAGGLSYNEQFF. The CDR3 region has the DNA TGCAGCGTGGACCGACCGCTAGCGGGAGGACTCTCCTACAATGAGCAGTTCTTC.

The DNA for the CDR3 is TGTGCCAGCAGTGAAGCGAGCGGGATAATAGCTAGGACCCAGTACTTC. It translates to CASSEASGIIARTQYF. The V gene is TRBV2, the J gene TRBJ2-5; 7 positions agree with TRBD2. Losses at the gene ends were 0 bases for V and 7 bases for J; bases not matched to a gene: 11. CDR3 size: 16 residues. CDR1 and CDR2 (germline): SNHLY, FYNNEI.

The J gene is TRBJ1-1, the V gene TRBV28; no clear D gene. V lost 4 bases and J 4 bases, leaving 10 bases between the germline ends. This CDR3 region has 13 residues. Germline lookup yields CDR1 MDHEN and CDR2 SYDVKM. For the CDR3, the DNA is TGTGCCAGCAGTTCGGTTTTTGGCACTGAAGCTTTCTTT. Translated, it gives CASSSVFGTEAFF.

The chain joins TRBV11-3 to TRBJ2-7, with 11 bases identical to TRBD2. Losses at the gene ends were 1 base for V and 2 bases for J; bases not matched to a gene: 4. The CDR3 totals 16 residues. Germline CDR1 SGHNT, CDR2 YENEEA. The CDR3 sequence is CASSLGGLADTYEQYF. As DNA, the CDR3 is TGTGCCAGCAGCTTAGGGGGACTAGCGGATACCTACGAGCAGTACTTC.

The V gene is TRBV7-9, the J gene TRBJ2-3; TRBD2 aligns across 12 bases. CDR1 and CDR2 (germline): SEHNR, FQNEAQ (reference sequence). This CDR3 has 15 amino acids. Germline trimming cut 7 bases from V and 4 bases from J; bases unmatched to any gene: 6. The chain's CDR3 is CASTTSGRGADTQYF. The CDR3, as DNA: TGTGCCAGCACGACTAGCGGGAGAGGGGCAGATACGCAGTATTTT. The full variable domain, with the rest looked up from reference TRBV7-9 and TRBJ2-3, is DTGVSQNPRHKITKRGQNVTFRCDPISEHNRLYWYRQTLGQGPEFLTYFQNEAQLEKSRLLSDRFSAERPKGSFSTLEIQRTEQGDSAMYLCASTTSGRGADTQYFGPGTRLTVL.

This clone was observed once. CDR3 in DNA: TGTGCCAGCAGCACTACAGGGGCTGGGGCCAACGTCCTGACTTTC. Protein sequence: CASSTTGAGANVLTF. The gene calls are TRBV9 and TRBJ2-6; 7 bases line up with TRBD1. Germline CDR1 SGDLS, CDR2 YYNGEE. V gave up 4 bases and J gave up 2 bases; unmatched junction bases: 3. This CDR3 has 15 amino acids.

The rearrangement uses TRBV18 and TRBJ2-7, with 7 bases lining up with TRBD1. Germline values: CDR1 KGHSH, CDR2 LQKENI. The CDR3 is 14 amino acids. Germline trimming cut 4 bases from V and 3 bases from J; bases unmatched to any gene: 6. CDR3 nucleotides: TGTGCCAGCTCACACCGGGACAGTGTCTACGAGCAGTACTTC. It specifies CASSHRDSVYEQYF.

V is TRBV10-3 and J is TRBJ2-3; the match to TRBD2 covers 8 bases. The CDR3 runs 17 residues. V was pared by 6 bases and J by 1 base, with 12 bases of the junction left unmatched. CDR1 is ENHRY and CDR2 is SYGVKD in the germline V gene. This CDR3 reads CAISSAAGGGGTDTQYF. The CDR3 region has the DNA TGTGCCATCAGCTCCGCCGCGGGGGGCGGAGGCACAGATACGCAGTATTTT.

The V call is TRBV7-8, the J call TRBJ2-7; maybe TRBD2 (6 bases). The germline V gene has CDR1 SGHVS and CDR2 FQNEAQ. Trimming took off 5 bases at V and 1 base at J, with 12 bases between the two ends. The CDR3 spans 14 residues. This chain's CDR3 is CASSRGGISYEQYF. The CDR3 nucleotides are TGTGCCAGCAGCCGAGGCGGGATTTCCTACGAGCAGTACTTC.

The V and J genes are TRBV7-8 and TRBJ2-7, with 11 bases aligning to TRBD2. This CDR3 has 17 residues. The V gene end was trimmed by 5 bases and the J gene end by 2 bases; junction bases not matched to a gene: 11. Per germline, CDR1 SGHVS and CDR2 FQNEAQ. This CDR3 reads CASSGMVAGGKPYEQYF. The CDR3 DNA reads TGTGCCAGCAGCGGTATGGTAGCGGGAGGGAAACCCTACGAGCAGTACTTC.

The V call is TRBV19, the J call TRBJ2-7; TRBD1 matches 10 bases. The CDR3 has 15 amino acids. The J segment lost 3 bases and the V segment lost 3 bases, leaving 5 bases of the junction unmatched. Germline CDR1 reads LNHDA; CDR2 reads SQIVND (reference sequence). CDR3: CASSISGQGGYEQYF. The CDR3 DNA follows: TGTGCCAGTAGTATCTCTGGACAGGGGGGCTACGAGCAGTACTTC.

The rearrangement links TRBV5-3 to TRBJ2-7; D might be TRBD1 (6 bases). TRBV5-3 is marked as an open reading frame, function uncertain. Trimming cost V 5 bases and J 2 bases, with 11 bases left between them. The CDR3 has 13 residues. In DNA, the CDR3 is TGTGCCAGAAGGATTTCAGGGGCCTACGAGCAGTACTTC. Residues: CARRISGAYEQYF.

The CDR3 here is CASSRDSYGYTF. CDR3 in DNA: TGTGCCAGCAGCCGGGACAGCTATGGCTACACCTTC. The chain is built from TRBV7-9 and TRBJ1-2, with TRBD1 matching over 7 bases. After removal of 5 bases from V and 4 bases from J, the junction contained 1 base not matched to a gene. The CDR3 sequence is 12 residues long. Germline V gene sequence: CDR1 SEHNR, CDR2 FQNEAQ (reference sequence).

The chain employs TRBV28 and TRBJ1-5; tentative D call: TRBD1 (6 bases). Trimming removed 6 bases from V and 5 bases from J, with 14 bases in between. The CDR3 totals 14 residues. The germline gives CDR1 MDHEN, CDR2 SYDVKM. CDR3 sequence: CASRDGQYHQPQHF. CDR3 nucleotides: TGTGCCAGCAGGGACGGACAGTACCATCAGCCCCAGCATTTT.

The V gene is TRBV5-1, the J gene TRBJ2-3; the D is unclear. Germline CDR1 and CDR2: SGHRS and YFSETQ. The CDR3 length is 14 residues. Trimming cost V 1 base and J 2 bases, with 8 bases left between them. For the CDR3, the DNA is TGCGCCAGCAGCTTGAACAGTTTCACAGATACGCAGTATTTT. Encoded protein: CASSLNSFTDTQYF.

V is TRBV6-5 and J is TRBJ1-1; D may be TRBD1 (5 bases). The V gene lost 0 bases and the J gene lost 6 bases, with 14 bases spanning the gap. This CDR3 region has 15 residues. Germline V gene data show CDR1 as MNHEY and CDR2 as SVGAGI. The CDR3 DNA sequence: TGTGCCAGCAGTTACTCGACGCAGGGAGGGGCTGAAGCTTTCTTT. Protein sequence: CASSYSTQGGAEAFF.

The CDR3 sequence: CASSDLADTQYF. DNA for the CDR3: TGTGCCAGCAGTGACCTAGCAGATACGCAGTATTTT. The chain has TRBV2 and TRBJ2-3; unclear D gene. The CDR3 sequence is 12 residues long. Germline-derived CDR1 and CDR2 are SNHLY and FYNNEI. Trimming pared 3 bases from V and 4 bases from J, leaving 5 bases between.

This clone was seen more than once but under ten times. The rearrangement uses TRBV28 and TRBJ2-3, with TRBD2 matching 7 bases. The CDR3 loop spans 18 amino acids. V shed 3 bases and J 0 bases; nucleotides not matched to a gene: 12. Germline V lookup: CDR1 MDHEN, CDR2 SYDVKM. The CDR3 protein is CASSFNGVGGRSTDTQYF. The CDR3 DNA is TGTGCCAGCAGTTTTAATGGGGTCGGGGGGAGGAGCACAGATACGCAGTATTTT.

The chain uses TRBV28 and TRBJ2-1; TRBD2 matches at 7 bases. Unmatched junction bases numbered 7, after V lost 6 bases and J lost 2 bases. This CDR3 region has 15 residues. Germline CDR1 reads MDHEN; CDR2 reads SYDVKM. The CDR3: CASRDVGGAYNEQFF. In DNA, the CDR3 is TGTGCCAGCAGGGATGTTGGGGGGGCCTACAATGAGCAGTTCTTC.

The rearrangement links TRBV4-1 to TRBJ2-1; 8 bases align to TRBD2. In germline, CDR1 is MGHRA, CDR2 YSYEKL. J was trimmed by 3 bases and V by 4 bases; bases with no gene match: 8. The CDR3 is made up of 16 amino acids. The CDR3 protein is CASSPPPSGSYNEQFF. The CDR3 nucleotides read TGCGCCAGCAGCCCTCCCCCCAGCGGGAGCTACAATGAGCAGTTCTTC.

This clone showed up just a few times. J is TRBJ2-1 and V is TRBV7-3; TRBD2 matches at 12 bases. Looked up from germline, CDR1 is SGHTA and CDR2 is FQGTGA. V was pared by 5 bases and J by 4 bases, with 21 bases of the junction left unmatched. The CDR3 extends over 21 amino acids. The CDR3 DNA sequence: TGTGCCAGCAGCCGCCGCTCATCCGGGACTAGCGGGCGAAGTAGTTACAATGAGCAGTTCTTC. Encoded protein: CASSRRSSGTSGRSSYNEQFF.